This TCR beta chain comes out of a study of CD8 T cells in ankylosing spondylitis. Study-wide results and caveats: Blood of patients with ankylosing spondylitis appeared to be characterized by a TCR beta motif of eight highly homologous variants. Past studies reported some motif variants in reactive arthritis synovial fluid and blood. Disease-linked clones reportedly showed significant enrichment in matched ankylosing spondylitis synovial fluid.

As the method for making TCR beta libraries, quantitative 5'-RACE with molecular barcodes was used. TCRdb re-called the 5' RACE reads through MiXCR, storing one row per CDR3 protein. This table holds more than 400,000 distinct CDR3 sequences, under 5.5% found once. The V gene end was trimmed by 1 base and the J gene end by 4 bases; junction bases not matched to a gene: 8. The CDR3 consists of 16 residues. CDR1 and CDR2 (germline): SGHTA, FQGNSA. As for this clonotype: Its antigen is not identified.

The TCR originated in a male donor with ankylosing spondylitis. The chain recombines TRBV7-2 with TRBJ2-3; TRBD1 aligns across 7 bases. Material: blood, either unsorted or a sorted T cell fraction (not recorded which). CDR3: CASSLGGAGGPDTQYF. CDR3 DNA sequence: TGTGCCAGCAGCTTAGGTGGGGCAGGGGGACCAGATACGCAGTATTTT.